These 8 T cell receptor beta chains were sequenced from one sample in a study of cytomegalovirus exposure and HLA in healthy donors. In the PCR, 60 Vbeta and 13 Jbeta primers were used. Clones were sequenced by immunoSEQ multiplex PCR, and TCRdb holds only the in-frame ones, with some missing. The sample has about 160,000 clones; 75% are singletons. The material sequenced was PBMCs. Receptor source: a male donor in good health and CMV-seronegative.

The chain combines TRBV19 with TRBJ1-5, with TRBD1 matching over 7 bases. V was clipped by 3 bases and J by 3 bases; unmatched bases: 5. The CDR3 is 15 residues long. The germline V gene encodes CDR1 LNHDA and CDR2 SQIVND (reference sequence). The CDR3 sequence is CASSIRDSNNQPQHF. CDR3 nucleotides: TGTGCCAGTAGTATCCGGGACAGTAACAATCAGCCCCAGCATTTT.

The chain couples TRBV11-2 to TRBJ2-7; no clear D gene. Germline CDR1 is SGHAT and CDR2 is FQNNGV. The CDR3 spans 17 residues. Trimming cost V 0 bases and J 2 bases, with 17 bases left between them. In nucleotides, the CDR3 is TGTGCCAGCAGCTTAGACGGGTCGGGTAGAAGAACCTACGAGCAGTACTTC. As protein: CASSLDGSGRRTYEQYF.

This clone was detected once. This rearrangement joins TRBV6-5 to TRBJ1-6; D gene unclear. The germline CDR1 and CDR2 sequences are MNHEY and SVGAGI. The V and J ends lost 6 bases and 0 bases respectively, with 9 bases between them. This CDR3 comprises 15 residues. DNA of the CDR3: TGTGCCAGCAGCCAGGCCGGCTCCTATAATTCACCCCTCCACTTT. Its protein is CASSQAGSYNSPLHF.

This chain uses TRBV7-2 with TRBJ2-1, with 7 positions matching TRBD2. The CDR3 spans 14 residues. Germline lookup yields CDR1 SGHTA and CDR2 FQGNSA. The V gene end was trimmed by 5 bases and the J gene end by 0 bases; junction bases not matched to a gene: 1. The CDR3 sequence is CASSRDYSYNEQFF. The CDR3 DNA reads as TGTGCCAGCAGCCGGGACTACTCCTACAATGAGCAGTTCTTC. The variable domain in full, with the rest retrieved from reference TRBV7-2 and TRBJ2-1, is GAGVSQSPSNKVTEKGKDVELRCDPISGHTALYWYRQSLGQGLEFLIYFQGNSAPDKSGLPSDRFSAERTGGSVSTLTIQRTQQEDSAVYLCASSRDYSYNEQFFGPGTRLTVL.

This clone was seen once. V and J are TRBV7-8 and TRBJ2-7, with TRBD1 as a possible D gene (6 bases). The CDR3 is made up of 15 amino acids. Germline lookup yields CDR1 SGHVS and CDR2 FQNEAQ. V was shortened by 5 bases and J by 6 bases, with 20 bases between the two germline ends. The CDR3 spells CASSLHRDKRGEQYF. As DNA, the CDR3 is TGTGCCAGCAGCCTTCACCGGGACAAACGAGGCGAGCAGTACTTC.

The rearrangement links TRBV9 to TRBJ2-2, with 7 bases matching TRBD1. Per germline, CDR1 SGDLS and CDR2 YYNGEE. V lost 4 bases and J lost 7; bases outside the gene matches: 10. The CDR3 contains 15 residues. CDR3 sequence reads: CASSTTQGWGGELFF. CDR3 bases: TGTGCCAGCAGCACAACACAGGGGTGGGGCGGGGAGCTGTTTTTT. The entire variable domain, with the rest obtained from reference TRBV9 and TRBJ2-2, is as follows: DSGVTQTPKHLITATGQRVTLRCSPRSGDLSVYWYQQSLDQGLQFLIQYYNGEERAKGNILERFSAQQFPDLHSELNLSSLELGDSALYFCASSTTQGWGGELFFGEGSRLTVL.

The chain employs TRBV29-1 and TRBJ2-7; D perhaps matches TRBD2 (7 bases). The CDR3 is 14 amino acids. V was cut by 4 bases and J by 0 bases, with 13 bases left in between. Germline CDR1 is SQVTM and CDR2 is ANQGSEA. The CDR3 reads CSVVGGETSYEQYF. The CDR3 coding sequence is TGCAGCGTTGTAGGGGGGGAGACCTCCTACGAGCAGTACTTC.

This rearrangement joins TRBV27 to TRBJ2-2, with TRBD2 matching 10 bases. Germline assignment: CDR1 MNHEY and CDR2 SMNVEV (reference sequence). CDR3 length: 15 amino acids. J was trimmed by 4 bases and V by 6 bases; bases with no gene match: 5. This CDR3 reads CASRSSGGVTGELFF. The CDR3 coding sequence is TGTGCCAGCAGGTCTAGCGGGGGTGTCACCGGGGAGCTGTTTTTT.